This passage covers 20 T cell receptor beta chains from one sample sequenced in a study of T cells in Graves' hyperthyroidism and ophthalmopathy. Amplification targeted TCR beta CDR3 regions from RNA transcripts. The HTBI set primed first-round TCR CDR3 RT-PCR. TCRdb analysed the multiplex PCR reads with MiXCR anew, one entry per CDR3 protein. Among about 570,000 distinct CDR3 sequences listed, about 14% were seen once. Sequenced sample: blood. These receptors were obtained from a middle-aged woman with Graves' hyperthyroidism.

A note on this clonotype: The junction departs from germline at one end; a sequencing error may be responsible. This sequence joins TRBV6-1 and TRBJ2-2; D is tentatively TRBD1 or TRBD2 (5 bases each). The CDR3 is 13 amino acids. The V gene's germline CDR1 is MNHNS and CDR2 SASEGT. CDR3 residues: CASTTVNTGEPFF. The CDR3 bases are TGTGCCAGTACGACAGTGAACACCGGGGAGCCGTTTTTT.

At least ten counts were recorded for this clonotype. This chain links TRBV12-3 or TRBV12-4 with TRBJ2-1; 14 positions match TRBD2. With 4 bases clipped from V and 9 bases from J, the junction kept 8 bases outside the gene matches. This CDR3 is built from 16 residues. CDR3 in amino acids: CASSWGTSGSWSEQFF. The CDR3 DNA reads TGTGCCAGCAGTTGGGGGACTAGCGGGAGTTGGAGTGAGCAGTTCTTC.

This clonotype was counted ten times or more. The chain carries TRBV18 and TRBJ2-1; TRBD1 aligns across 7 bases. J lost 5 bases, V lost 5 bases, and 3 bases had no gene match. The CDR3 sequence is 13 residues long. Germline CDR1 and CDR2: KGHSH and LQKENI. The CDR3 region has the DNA TGTGCCAGCTCATCGACAGGGAACAATGAGCAGTTCTTC. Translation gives CASSSTGNNEQFF.

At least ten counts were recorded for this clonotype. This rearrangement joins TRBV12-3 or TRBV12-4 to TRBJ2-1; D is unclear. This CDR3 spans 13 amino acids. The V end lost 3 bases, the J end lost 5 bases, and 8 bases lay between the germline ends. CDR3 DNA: TGTGCCAGCAGTTTTTTCTACAACAATGAGCAGTTCTTC. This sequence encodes CASSFFYNNEQFF.

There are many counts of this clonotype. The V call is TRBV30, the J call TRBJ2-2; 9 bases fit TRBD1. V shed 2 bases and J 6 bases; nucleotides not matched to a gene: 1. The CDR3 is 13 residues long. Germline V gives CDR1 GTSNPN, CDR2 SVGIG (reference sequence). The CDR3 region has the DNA TGTGCCTGGAGTCGACAGGGGGCCGGGGAGCTGTTTTTT. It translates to CAWSRQGAGELFF.

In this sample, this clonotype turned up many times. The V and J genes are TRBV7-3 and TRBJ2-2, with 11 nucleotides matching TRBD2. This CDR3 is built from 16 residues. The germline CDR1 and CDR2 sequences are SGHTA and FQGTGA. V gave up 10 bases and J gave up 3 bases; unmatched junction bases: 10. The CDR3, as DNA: TGTGCCACCGCACTCGGGACTAGCGGACACACCGGGGAGCTGTTTTTT. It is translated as CATALGTSGHTGELFF.

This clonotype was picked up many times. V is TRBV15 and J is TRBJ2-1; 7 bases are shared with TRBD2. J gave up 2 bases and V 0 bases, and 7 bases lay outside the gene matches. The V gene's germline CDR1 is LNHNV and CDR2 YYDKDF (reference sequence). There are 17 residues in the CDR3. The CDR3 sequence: CATSRDATGGTYNEQFF. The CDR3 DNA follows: TGTGCCACCAGCAGAGATGCGACGGGGGGAACCTACAATGAGCAGTTCTTC.

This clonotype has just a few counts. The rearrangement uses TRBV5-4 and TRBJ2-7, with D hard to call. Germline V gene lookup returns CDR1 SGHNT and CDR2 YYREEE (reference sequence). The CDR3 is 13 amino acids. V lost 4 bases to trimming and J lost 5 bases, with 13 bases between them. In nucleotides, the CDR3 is TGTGCCAGCAGCCTTGCTGTGAAGGACGAGCAGTACTTC. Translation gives CASSLAVKDEQYF.

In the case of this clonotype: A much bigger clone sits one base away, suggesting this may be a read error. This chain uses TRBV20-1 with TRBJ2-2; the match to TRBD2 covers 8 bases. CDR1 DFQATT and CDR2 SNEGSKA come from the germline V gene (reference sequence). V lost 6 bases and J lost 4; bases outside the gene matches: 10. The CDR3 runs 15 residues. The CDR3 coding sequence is TGCAGTGCCGAGGACAGAGCGGGAGTCACCGGGGAGCTGTTTTTT. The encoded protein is CSAEDRAGVTGELFF.

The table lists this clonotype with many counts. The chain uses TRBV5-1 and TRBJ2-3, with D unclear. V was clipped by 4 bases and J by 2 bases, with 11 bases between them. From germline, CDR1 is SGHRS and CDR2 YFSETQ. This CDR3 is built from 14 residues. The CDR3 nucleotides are TGCGCCAGCAGCGTCACCCCGGACACAGATACGCAGTATTTT. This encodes CASSVTPDTDTQYF. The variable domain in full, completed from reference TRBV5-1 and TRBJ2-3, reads KAGVTQTPRYLIKTRGQQVTLSCSPISGHRSVSWYQQTPGQGLQFLFEYFSETQRNKGNFPGRFSGRQFSNSRSEMNVSTLELGDSALYLCASSVTPDTDTQYFGPGTRLTVL.

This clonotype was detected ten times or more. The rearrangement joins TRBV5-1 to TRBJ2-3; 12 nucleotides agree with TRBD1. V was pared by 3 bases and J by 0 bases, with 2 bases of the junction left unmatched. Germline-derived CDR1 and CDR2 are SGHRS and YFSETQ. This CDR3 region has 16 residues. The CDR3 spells CASSWDRGLSTDTQYF. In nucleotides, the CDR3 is TGCGCCAGCAGCTGGGACAGGGGGCTAAGCACAGATACGCAGTATTTT.

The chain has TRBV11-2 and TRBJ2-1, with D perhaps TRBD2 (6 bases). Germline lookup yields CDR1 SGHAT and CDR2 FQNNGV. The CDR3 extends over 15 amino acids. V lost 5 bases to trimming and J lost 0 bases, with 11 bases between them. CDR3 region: CASSPTTSSYNEQFF. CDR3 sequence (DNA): TGTGCCAGCAGCCCCACGACTAGCTCCTACAATGAGCAGTTCTTC. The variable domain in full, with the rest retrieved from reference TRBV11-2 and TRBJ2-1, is EAGVAQSPRYKIIEKRQSVAFWCNPISGHATLYWYQQILGQGPKLLIQFQNNGVVDDSQLPKDRFSAERLKGVDSTLKIQPAKLEDSAVYLCASSPTTSSYNEQFFGPGTRLTVL.

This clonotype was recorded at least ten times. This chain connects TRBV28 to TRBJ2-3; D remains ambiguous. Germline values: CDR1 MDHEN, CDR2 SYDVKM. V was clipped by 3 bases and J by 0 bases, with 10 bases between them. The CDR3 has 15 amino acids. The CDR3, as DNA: TGTGCCAGCAGTTTTGAACTATCTAGCACAGATACGCAGTATTTT. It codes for CASSFELSSTDTQYF.

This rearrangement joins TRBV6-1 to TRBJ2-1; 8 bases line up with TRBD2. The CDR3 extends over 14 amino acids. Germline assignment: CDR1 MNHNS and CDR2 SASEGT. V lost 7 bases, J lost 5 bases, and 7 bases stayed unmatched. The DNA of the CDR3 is TGTGCCAGCACCCTTAGCGGGACTAACAATGAGCAGTTCTTC. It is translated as CASTLSGTNNEQFF.

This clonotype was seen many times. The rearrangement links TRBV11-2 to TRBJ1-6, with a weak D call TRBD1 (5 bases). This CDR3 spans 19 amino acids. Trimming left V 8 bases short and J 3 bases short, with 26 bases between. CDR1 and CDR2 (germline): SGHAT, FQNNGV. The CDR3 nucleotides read TGTGCCAGCGCTCTCGAGAGGGACGGAGTACTAAGCTATAATTCACCCCTCCACTTT. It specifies CASALERDGVLSYNSPLHF.

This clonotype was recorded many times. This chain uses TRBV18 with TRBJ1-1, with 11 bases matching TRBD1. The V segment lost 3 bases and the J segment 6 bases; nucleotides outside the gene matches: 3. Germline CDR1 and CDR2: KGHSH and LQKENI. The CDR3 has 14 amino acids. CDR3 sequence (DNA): TGTGCCAGCTCACCGCGGGACAGGGGGTCTGAAGCTTTCTTT. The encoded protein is CASSPRDRGSEAFF. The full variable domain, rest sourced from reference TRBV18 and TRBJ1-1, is NAGVMQNPRHLVRRRGQEARLRCSPMKGHSHVYWYRQLPEEGLKFMVYLQKENIIDESGMPKERFSAEFPKEGPSILRIQQVVRGDSAAYFCASSPRDRGSEAFFGQGTRLTVV.

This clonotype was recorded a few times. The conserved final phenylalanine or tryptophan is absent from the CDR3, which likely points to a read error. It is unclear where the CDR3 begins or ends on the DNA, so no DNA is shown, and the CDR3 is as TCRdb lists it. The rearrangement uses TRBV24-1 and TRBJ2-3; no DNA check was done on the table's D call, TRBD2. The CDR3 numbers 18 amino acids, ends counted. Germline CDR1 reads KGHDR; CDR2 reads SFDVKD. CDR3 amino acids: CATSLGREMEGGHRYAVL.

The CDR3 here is CAWTGVQNMNTEAFF. CDR3 sequence (DNA): TGTGCCTGGACCGGCGTCCAGAACATGAACACTGAAGCTTTCTTT. J is TRBJ1-1 and V is TRBV30; D gene uncertain. Germline V CDR1 and CDR2: GTSNPN, SVGIG (reference sequence). The CDR3 covers 15 residues. V was clipped by 4 bases and J by 0 bases, with 15 bases between them.

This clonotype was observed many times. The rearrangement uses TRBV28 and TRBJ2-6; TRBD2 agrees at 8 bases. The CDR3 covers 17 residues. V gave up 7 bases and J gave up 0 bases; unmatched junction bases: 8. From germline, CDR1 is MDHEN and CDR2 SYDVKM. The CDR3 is CASKAGVGSSGANVLTF. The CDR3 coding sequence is TGTGCCAGCAAAGCGGGAGTAGGGAGCTCTGGGGCCAACGTCCTGACTTTC.

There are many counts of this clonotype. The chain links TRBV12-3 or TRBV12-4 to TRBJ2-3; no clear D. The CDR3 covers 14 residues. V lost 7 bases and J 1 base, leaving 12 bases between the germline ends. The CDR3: CASKPSGGTDTQYF. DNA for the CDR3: TGTGCCAGCAAACCGTCCGGAGGCACAGATACGCAGTATTTT.